These 9 T cell receptor beta chains were sequenced from one sample in a study of long-term antiretroviral therapy in people with HIV (dated by TCRdb to 2021 to 2024). The immunoSEQ hsTCRB v3.0 assay was used at survey level resolution to sequence the TRB variable region. The table was pulled from immuneACCESS by TCRdb, which kept in-frame rearrangements only. Such tables lose some clones; where checked, under half of the loss comes from unresolved V genes, and the rest has no known cause. The sample includes more than 15,000 clones, with under 85% observed a single time. Roughly 14% of the sample is in the top ten clones. This sample comprised unsorted PBMCs, obtained more than 3.1 years after starting antiretroviral therapy. These receptors were taken from a woman between 40 and 50 years old with HIV.

CDR3 amino acids: CASSTGTQATQYF. Here the CDR3 DNA reads TGTGCCAGCTCAACCGGGACCCAGGCAACCCAGTACTTC. This chain uses TRBV18 with TRBJ2-5, with D tentatively TRBD1 or TRBD2 (5 bases each). The V and J ends lost 5 bases and 8 bases respectively, with 15 bases between them. This CDR3 has 13 residues. Germline V CDR1 and CDR2: KGHSH, LQKENI.

The chain couples TRBV6-5 to TRBJ1-2; TRBD1 is a possible D gene (5 bases). The CDR3 contains 12 residues. Between the trimmed V and J ends, which lost 6 bases and 8 bases, there was a span of 13 bases. In germline, CDR1 is MNHEY, CDR2 SVGAGI. DNA for the CDR3: TGTGCCAGCAGCCACGGGGCTCTAGGCTACACCTTC. Amino acids: CASSHGALGYTF.

The chain couples TRBV6-5 to TRBJ2-7; 7 bases match TRBD1. The CDR3 sequence is 13 residues long. After removal of 5 bases from V and 1 base from J, the junction contained 2 bases not matched to a gene. In germline, CDR1 is MNHEY, CDR2 SVGAGI. CDR3 loop: CASSRQGSYEQYF. The CDR3 DNA follows: TGTGCCAGCAGTCGACAGGGATCCTACGAGCAGTACTTC.

The genes are TRBV29-1 and TRBJ1-2, with D uncertain. The V end was cut by 6 bases, the J end by 4 bases, with 12 bases between. CDR1 is SQVTM, CDR2 ANQGSEA, per germline. CDR3 length equals 12 residues. The CDR3: CSVWTGLYGYTF. The CDR3 nucleotides are TGCAGCGTGTGGACTGGGCTCTATGGCTACACCTTC.

The genes are TRBV27 and TRBJ2-1, with D unclear. The CDR3 contains 16 residues. Germline CDR1 MNHEY, CDR2 SMNVEV (reference sequence). V lost 5 bases, J lost 0 bases, and 14 bases lay in between. DNA of the CDR3: TGTGCCAGCAGTACCAGACGGCAGAGCTCCTACAATGAGCAGTTCTTC. The encoded protein is CASSTRRQSSYNEQFF.

The V and J genes are TRBV30 and TRBJ2-7; no definite D call. The CDR3 has 13 amino acids. Trimming took off 2 bases at V and 0 bases at J, with 8 bases between the two ends. From germline, CDR1 is GTSNPN and CDR2 SVGIG (reference sequence). CDR3 region: CAWSPWTSYEQYF. CDR3 sequence (DNA): TGTGCCTGGAGTCCATGGACCTCCTACGAGCAGTACTTC.

The rearrangement uses TRBV7-9 and TRBJ1-2, with D unresolved. The CDR3 has 14 amino acids. Trimming took 2 bases from V and 7 from J, leaving 14 bases between them. CDR1 is SEHNR and CDR2 is FQNEAQ in the germline V gene (reference sequence). CDR3 sequence: CASSLLQTTGGYTF. The DNA for the CDR3 is TGTGCCAGCAGCTTACTCCAGACTACGGGTGGCTACACCTTC.

The chain couples TRBV7-2 to TRBJ1-4; D gene ambiguous. Germline V gene sequence: CDR1 SGHTA, CDR2 FQGNSA. This CDR3 contains 16 residues. The V end was cut by 1 base, the J end by 5 bases, with 14 bases between. CDR3 sequence reads: CASSLEYAGVNEKLFF. The CDR3 coding sequence is TGTGCCAGCAGCTTAGAATATGCCGGGGTAAATGAAAAACTGTTTTTT.

V usage is TRBV6-1 and J usage is TRBJ1-2, with 10 bases lining up with TRBD1. The ends lost 5 bases at V and 5 bases at J; junction bases unmatched: 2. The CDR3 runs to 13 residues. Germline values: CDR1 MNHNS, CDR2 SASEGT. The CDR3 loop reads CASSRDRGYGYTF. CDR3 DNA: TGTGCCAGCAGTCGGGACAGGGGATATGGCTACACCTTC.